This T cell receptor beta chain was found in a study of OX40 agonist ivuxolimab in advanced cancers. Study information: The group had a mean age of about 60 years, ranged from about 20 to 90, and was 75% to 85% male. Past anti-PD-1, anti-PD-L1 or anti-CTLA-4 therapy was accepted, and 40% had received some. Findings and limits, study-wide: At 0.1 to 3.0 mg/kg and by week 6, CD4+ and CD8+ T cells in the blood had expanded clonally.

The V segment lost 4 bases and the J segment 2 bases; nucleotides outside the gene matches: 2. This CDR3 has 15 residues. CDR1 is SGHRS, CDR2 YFSETQ, per germline. Details on this clone: The antigen is undetermined.

The table came from immunoSEQ multiplex PCR; TCRdb's copy has only in-frame clones and leaves some out. The sample contains 60,000 to 70,000 clones, 85% to 90% of which appear only once. Autoimmune disease history or systemic immunosuppression barred patients. This specimen consisted of CD4+ or CD8+ T cells sorted from blood, obtained in a trial of the OX40 agonist ivuxolimab. The source is an adult with an advanced solid tumor such as melanoma, head and neck, liver or kidney cancer. The chain combines TRBV5-1 with TRBJ1-4, with 10 bases aligning to TRBD1. CDR3 DNA: TGCGCCAGCAGCGGGACAGGGGCGACTAATGAAAAACTGTTTTTT. This gives the protein CASSGTGATNEKLFF. Full variable domain (outside the CDR3, taken from reference TRBV5-1 and TRBJ1-4): KAGVTQTPRYLIKTRGQQVTLSCSPISGHRSVSWYQQTPGQGLQFLFEYFSETQRNKGNFPGRFSGRQFSNSRSEMNVSTLELGDSALYLCASSGTGATNEKLFFGSGTQLSVL.